Reported below is one T cell receptor (beta chain). The sample is drawn from a study of blood T cell repertoires in COVID-19. Looking at the study overall: Material from acute and convalescent COVID-19 was sourced from the United States, Italy and Spain. PBMCs, B-cell-depleted T cells, or T cells were the source of the cDNA or gDNA that made up the material.

CDR3 size: 14 residues. CDR1 is LNHDA and CDR2 is SQIVND in the germline V gene (reference sequence). Trimming removed 10 bases at V and 1 base at J, with 15 bases between. Authors' data handling: For nucleated cells, counts were estimated from reference gene primer amplification. TCRdb's copy holds only in-frame clones and misses some; the assay was immunoSEQ multiplex PCR. V and J calls plus clone size are reproduced from that table; the DNA served to infer D and trimming. The sample records fewer than 200,000 clones, about 74% being singletons. This TCR came from an elderly woman with acute or convalescent COVID-19. The chain employs TRBV19 and TRBJ2-3; D is perhaps TRBD1 (7 bases). The source material was peripheral blood. The CDR3 protein is CATQGGYRTDTQYF. CDR3 sequence (DNA): TGTGCCACCCAGGGGGGCTACCGCACAGATACGCAGTATTTT.